The 28 T cell receptor beta chains in this list originate from one sample, sequenced in a study of blood T cell repertoires in COVID-19 (TCRdb year 2020). The method behind the library was the immunoSEQ multiplex PCR assay. TCRdb took this table from immuneACCESS and kept in-frame rearrangements with V and J called. Such tables lack part of the clones; where checked against another copy, unresolved V genes explain under half of the gap, and the rest is unexplained. This sample is represented by approximately 170,000 clones; around four fifths of them were singletons. The ten most abundant clones make up roughly 15% of the sample. The sequencing input was peripheral blood. The receptor set was obtained from a woman between 65 and 79 years old with COVID-19, enrolled during active disease.

The chain joins TRBV10-3 to TRBJ2-1, with 10 bases aligning to TRBD1. V was pared by 8 bases and J by 4 bases, with 2 bases of the junction left unmatched. Germline values: CDR1 ENHRY, CDR2 SYGVKD. The CDR3 totals 13 residues. The CDR3 DNA reads as TGTGCCATCGGACAGGGGGATTACAATGAGCAGTTCTTC. It specifies CAIGQGDYNEQFF.

The chain couples TRBV6-5 to TRBJ1-5, with D possibly being TRBD1 (6 bases). Trimming removed 5 bases from V and 4 bases from J, with 12 bases in between. Germline V lookup: CDR1 MNHEY, CDR2 SVGAGI. The CDR3 has 14 residues. CDR3 DNA: TGTGCCAGCAGTACCGGACAGATAAATCAGCCCCAGCATTTT. Amino acids: CASSTGQINQPQHF.

This chain links TRBV5-4 with TRBJ2-5; 14 bases map to TRBD2. With 4 bases clipped from V and 5 bases from J, the junction kept 10 bases outside the gene matches. This CDR3 contains 17 residues. Germline assignment: CDR1 SGHNT and CDR2 YYREEE (reference sequence). CDR3 amino acids: CASSPGTSGRGGETQYF. The CDR3 DNA sequence: TGTGCCAGCAGCCCCGGGACTAGCGGGAGAGGGGGGGAGACCCAGTACTTC.

The J gene is TRBJ2-3, the V gene TRBV11-1, with 9 bases fitting TRBD2. Germline CDR1 SGHAT, CDR2 FQDESV (reference sequence). CDR3 length: 16 residues. The V and J ends lost 4 bases and 2 bases, in that order; junction bases with no gene match: 7. The CDR3 nucleotides are TGTGCCAGCAGCTCACGACTAGCGGATTTCACAGATACGCAGTATTTT. This gives the protein CASSSRLADFTDTQYF.

The CDR3 sequence: CASSLWGQGTDTQYF. The CDR3 DNA sequence: TGCGCCAGCAGCCTTTGGGGACAGGGCACAGATACGCAGTATTTT. The chain employs TRBV4-1 and TRBJ2-3, with 8 bases lining up with TRBD1. Germline assignment: CDR1 MGHRA and CDR2 YSYEKL. The CDR3 runs to 15 residues. Unmatched junction bases numbered 4, after V lost 4 bases and J lost 1 base.

The chain uses TRBV7-2 and TRBJ2-2; TRBD1 aligns across 7 bases. Germline-derived CDR1 and CDR2 are SGHTA and FQGNSA. The CDR3 sequence is 16 residues long. Germline trimming cut 2 bases from V and 0 bases from J; bases unmatched to any gene: 3. CDR3: CASSLFGQANTGELFF. The CDR3, as DNA: TGTGCCAGCAGCTTATTTGGACAGGCGAACACCGGGGAGCTGTTTTTT.

The rearrangement joins TRBV27 to TRBJ2-2, with D perhaps matching TRBD2 (6 bases). This CDR3 spans 16 amino acids. Trimming removed 3 bases at V and 7 bases at J, with 18 bases between. Germline lookup yields CDR1 MNHEY and CDR2 SMNVEV (reference sequence). Written as DNA, the CDR3 is TGTGCCAGCAGTTTTTTCCTTGGGGACTTTCACGGGGAGCTGTTTTTT. It codes for CASSFFLGDFHGELFF.

This clone was observed a handful of times. The chain joins TRBV2 to TRBJ2-7; possibly TRBD1 for D (6 bases). Trimming pared 6 bases from V and 6 bases from J, leaving 12 bases between. The CDR3 has 12 residues. Germline V gives CDR1 SNHLY, CDR2 FYNNEI. CDR3 amino acids: CASRVTGSEQYV. CDR3 DNA: TGTGCCAGCAGGGTTACAGGGAGCGAGCAGTACGTC.

J is TRBJ2-5 and V is TRBV6-2 or TRBV6-3; no clear D. Germline V gives CDR1 MNHEY, CDR2 SVGEGT. Trimming pared 0 bases from V and 7 bases from J, leaving 12 bases between. The CDR3 is 14 residues long. CDR3 residues: CASSYSRQTGTQYF. In nucleotides, the CDR3 is TGTGCCAGCAGTTACTCAAGGCAGACGGGGACCCAGTACTTC.

This chain connects TRBV12-3 or TRBV12-4 to TRBJ2-7; D not certain. Trimming shortened V by 7 bases and J by 4 bases, and 14 bases separated the two germline ends. CDR3 length: 13 amino acids. The CDR3 sequence: CASIRREKYEQYV. CDR3 sequence (DNA): TGTGCCAGCATCCGCCGAGAGAAATACGAGCAGTACGTC.

As for this clone: This sample also contains other DNA sequences that code for the same CDR3. This chain links TRBV12-3 or TRBV12-4 with TRBJ1-2; D not resolved. This CDR3 has 13 amino acids. With 3 bases removed from V and 2 bases from J, the gap between germline ends came to 7 bases. This CDR3 is CASSLGGNYGYTF. The CDR3 DNA is TGTGCCAGCAGTTTGGGAGGGAACTATGGCTACACCTTC.

The chain couples TRBV7-8 to TRBJ2-7; 8 positions agree with TRBD2. This CDR3 has 15 residues. After removal of 2 bases from V and 3 bases from J, the junction contained 6 bases not matched to a gene. CDR1 and CDR2 from the germline V gene are SGHVS and FQNEAQ. The CDR3 coding sequence is TGTGCCAGCAGCTTACCCGGGGGGGAAGGCTACGAGCAGTACGTC. Encoded protein: CASSLPGGEGYEQYV.

This chain links TRBV5-1 with TRBJ2-1, with a tentative D call TRBD2 (6 bases). Germline lookup yields CDR1 SGHRS and CDR2 YFSETQ. The germline V and J ends were trimmed by 0 bases and 1 base, with 8 bases remaining between them. The CDR3 length is 15 residues. CDR3: CASSLAGSSYNEQFF. The CDR3 DNA follows: TGCGCCAGCAGCTTGGCCGGGAGTTCCTACAATGAGCAGTTCTTC.

The chain combines TRBV4-1 with TRBJ1-1; 8 positions match TRBD1. Trimming took 0 bases from V and 3 from J; bases not matched to a gene: 9. In germline, CDR1 is MGHRA, CDR2 YSYEKL. The CDR3 totals 17 residues. CDR3 in amino acids: CASSQDLGQGAYTEAFF. The CDR3 nucleotides are TGCGCCAGCAGCCAAGATCTTGGGCAGGGGGCTTACACTGAAGCTTTCTTT.

This chain connects TRBV24-1 to TRBJ1-5; 7 nucleotides line up with TRBD1. V was pared by 5 bases and J by 5 bases, with 5 bases of the junction left unmatched. The CDR3 consists of 14 residues. Looked up from germline, CDR1 is KGHDR and CDR2 is SFDVKD. CDR3 amino acids: CATSAGQEYQPQHF. The DNA of the CDR3 is TGTGCCACCAGTGCCGGACAGGAGTATCAGCCCCAGCATTTT.

The chain joins TRBV29-1 to TRBJ2-3; 7 nucleotides line up with TRBD2. Per germline, CDR1 SQVTM and CDR2 ANQGSEA. The CDR3 contains 13 residues. With V trimmed by 4 bases and J by 2 bases, 3 bases remained unmatched. Here the CDR3 DNA reads TGCAGCGTTGGGAGCGGGGCCACAGATACGCAGTATTTT. It codes for CSVGSGATDTQYF.

The CDR3 DNA reads TGTGCCAGCAGCTTGATAGCGGGATCCACCGGGGAGCTGTTTTTT. Its translation: CASSLIAGSTGELFF. The genes are TRBV5-6 and TRBJ2-2; TRBD2 agrees at 8 bases. The CDR3 consists of 15 residues. V was pared by 1 base and J by 4 bases, with 3 bases of the junction left unmatched. Germline values: CDR1 SGHDT, CDR2 YYEEEE. Variable domain in full (rest from reference TRBV5-6 and TRBJ2-2): DAGVTQSPTHLIKTRGQQVTLRCSPKSGHDTVSWYQQALGQGPQFIFQYYEEEERQRGNFPDRFSGHQFPNYSSELNVNALLLGDSALYLCASSLIAGSTGELFFGEGSRLTVL.

V gene TRBV5-1 combines with J gene TRBJ1-2; 10 bases are a match to TRBD1. Germline assignment: CDR1 SGHRS and CDR2 YFSETQ. V lost 4 bases, J lost 14 bases, and 5 bases stayed unmatched. This CDR3 has 11 amino acids. The CDR3 is CASSTDRGPTF. DNA for the CDR3: TGCGCCAGCAGCACCGACAGGGGGCCTACCTTC.

V gene TRBV25-1 combines with J gene TRBJ1-1; TRBD1 is a possible D gene (6 bases). CDR1 and CDR2 from the germline V gene are MGHDK and SYGVNS. This CDR3 comprises 15 residues. The V gene lost 3 bases and the J gene lost 0 bases, with 11 bases spanning the gap. The CDR3 DNA is TGTGCCAGCAGTGATTCGGACAGAATGAACACTGAAGCTTTCTTT. It is translated as CASSDSDRMNTEAFF.

V usage is TRBV24-1 and J usage is TRBJ2-6, with 8 bases that match TRBD1. Per the germline V gene, CDR1 is KGHDR and CDR2 is SFDVKD. V was clipped by 5 bases and J by 0 bases; unmatched bases: 8. The CDR3 runs 18 residues. CDR3 region: CATSGGTGTPSGANVLTF. CDR3 bases: TGTGCCACCAGTGGGGGGACAGGTACTCCCTCTGGGGCCAACGTCCTGACTTTC.

This clone was found once. This chain uses TRBV10-3 with TRBJ2-3; 7 bases are shared with TRBD2. V lost 11 bases, J lost 3 bases, and 11 bases stayed unmatched. This CDR3 spans 14 amino acids. Germline CDR1 ENHRY, CDR2 SYGVKD. CDR3 sequence reads: CAARRGGETDTQYF. The CDR3 DNA reads TGTGCCGCTAGACGGGGAGGGGAGACAGATACGCAGTATTTT.

This chain joins TRBV10-2 and TRBJ1-1; perhaps TRBD1 as D (5 bases). Germline CDR1 and CDR2: WSHSY and SAAADI. This CDR3 spans 14 amino acids. V was cut by 3 bases and J by 1 base, with 9 bases left in between. The CDR3 nucleotides read TGCGCCAGCAGTGATCTTCAGGGGAACACTGAAGCTTTCTTT. It encodes CASSDLQGNTEAFF.

This clone was counted once. The genes are TRBV11-1 and TRBJ2-2; a weak D match, TRBD2 (5 bases). The V gene's germline CDR1 is SGHAT and CDR2 FQDESV (reference sequence). CDR3 length: 15 residues. V gave up 5 bases and J gave up 4 bases, with 14 bases separating them. This CDR3 reads CASSLNPSSTGELFF. The CDR3 DNA is TGTGCCAGCAGCCTGAACCCTAGCAGCACCGGGGAGCTGTTTTTT.

V and J are TRBV18 and TRBJ2-1; D is perhaps TRBD1 (5 bases). Germline CDR1 KGHSH, CDR2 LQKENI. The CDR3 runs 15 residues. The V end lost 2 bases, the J end lost 5 bases, and 13 bases lay between the germline ends. The DNA of the CDR3 is TGTGCCAGCTCACCAGAGTGGACATTCAACAATGAGCAGTTCTTC. Encoded protein: CASSPEWTFNNEQFF.

This chain joins TRBV27 and TRBJ1-6; perhaps TRBD1 as D (5 bases). This CDR3 has 14 residues. With 8 bases removed from V and 11 bases from J, the gap between germline ends came to 19 bases. The germline CDR1 and CDR2 sequences are MNHEY and SMNVEV (reference sequence). The CDR3 is CASGWGEVLTPLHF. In DNA, the CDR3 is TGTGCCAGCGGTTGGGGGGAGGTGCTGACACCCCTCCACTTT.

The chain combines TRBV11-1 with TRBJ2-3; TRBD2 matches at 13 bases. The germline V gene encodes CDR1 SGHAT and CDR2 FQDESV (reference sequence). Trimming cost V 5 bases and J 5 bases; bases outside gene matches: 7. The CDR3 length is 16 residues. The CDR3 bases are TGTGCCAGCAGCCGACTAGCGGGGGGCCAGAGAGATACGCAGTATTTT. This translates into CASSRLAGGQRDTQYF.

This clone has just one count. The J gene is TRBJ2-4, the V gene TRBV5-5; possible D gene TRBD2, 7 bases. Trimming removed 7 bases at V and 0 bases at J, with 17 bases between. From germline, CDR1 is SGHKS and CDR2 YYEKEE (reference sequence). This CDR3 contains 16 residues. The chain's CDR3 is CASGAGAPLAKNIQYF. The CDR3 nucleotides read TGTGCCAGCGGGGCGGGGGCCCCCCTAGCCAAAAACATTCAGTACTTC.

This rearrangement joins TRBV5-1 to TRBJ1-1, with D possibly TRBD1 on 5 matching bases. The germline V gene has CDR1 SGHRS and CDR2 YFSETQ. The CDR3 is 13 amino acids. V lost 4 bases and J lost 0, with 7 bases in between. The CDR3 sequence is CASSGHMNTEAFF. DNA of the CDR3: TGCGCCAGCAGCGGACATATGAACACTGAAGCTTTCTTT.